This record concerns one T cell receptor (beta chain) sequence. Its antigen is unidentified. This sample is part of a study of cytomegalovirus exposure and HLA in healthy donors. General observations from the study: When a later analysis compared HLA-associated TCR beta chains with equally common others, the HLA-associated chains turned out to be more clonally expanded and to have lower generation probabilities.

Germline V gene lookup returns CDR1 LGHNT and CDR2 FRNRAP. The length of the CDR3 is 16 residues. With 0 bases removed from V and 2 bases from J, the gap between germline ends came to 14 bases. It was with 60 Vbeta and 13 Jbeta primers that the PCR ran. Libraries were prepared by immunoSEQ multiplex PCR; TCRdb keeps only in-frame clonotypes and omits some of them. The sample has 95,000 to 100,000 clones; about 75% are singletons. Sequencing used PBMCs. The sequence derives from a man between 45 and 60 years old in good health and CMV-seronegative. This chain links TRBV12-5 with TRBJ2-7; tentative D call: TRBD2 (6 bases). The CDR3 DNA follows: TGTGCTAGTGGTTTGGTAGGAGGGGTGGTTACCTACGAGCAGTACTTC. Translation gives CASGLVGGVVTYEQYF.